The subject of this entry is one T cell receptor (beta chain). The antigen is undetermined. The record originates from a study of cytomegalovirus exposure and HLA in healthy donors. About the study: An earlier analysis found 117 million unique TCR beta sequences from about 190 million T cells. Study findings and constraints: Productive rates of about 87% or about 30% were seen for most TCR beta V segments in an earlier analysis.

Amplification used 60 Vbeta primers and 13 Jbeta primers. Method: immunoSEQ multiplex PCR; TCRdb's copy keeps in-frame clones and lacks some. The sample has 150,000 to 180,000 clones; 79% are singletons. The CDR3 loop spans 14 amino acids. Germline V gives CDR1 MNHNY, CDR2 SVGAGI (reference sequence). The ends lost 5 bases at V and 8 bases at J; junction bases unmatched: 5. Sequences were obtained from PBMCs. V usage is TRBV6-6 and J usage is TRBJ1-4; TRBD1 matches at 10 bases. The clonotype originates from a man aged 25-45 years in good health and CMV-seropositive. The CDR3 reads CASSKTGGKEKLFF. CDR3 nucleotides: TGTGCCAGCAGTAAGACAGGGGGCAAGGAAAAACTGTTTTTT.